The 22 T cell receptor beta chains presented below share a single source sample, sequenced in a study of cytomegalovirus exposure and HLA in healthy donors. TCRdb keeps only in-frame clones here, not all; method: immunoSEQ multiplex PCR. The sample shows approximately 120,000 clones, about nine tenths of them seen only once. Sequences were obtained from PBMCs. The receptors were sampled from a woman under 30 in good health and CMV-seronegative.

V gene TRBV15 combines with J gene TRBJ2-1, with 10 bases fitting TRBD1. The CDR3 extends over 17 amino acids. Germline CDR1 LNHNV, CDR2 YYDKDF (reference sequence). J gave up 6 bases and V 2 bases, and 10 bases lay outside the gene matches. CDR3 in DNA: TGTGCCACCAGCAGATCACGAAAGGACAGGGGGTTCAATGAGCAGTTCTTC. Translated, it gives CATSRSRKDRGFNEQFF.

V is TRBV7-2 and J is TRBJ1-5, with 9 bases matching TRBD1. V lost 3 bases to trimming and J lost 11 bases; unmatched junction nucleotides: 8. The CDR3 sequence is 14 residues long. Germline CDR1 reads SGHTA; CDR2 reads FQGNSA. The CDR3 region is CASSFDRGTEAQHF. The CDR3 coding sequence is TGTGCCAGCAGCTTCGACAGGGGGACTGAGGCCCAGCATTTT.

The chain recombines TRBV19 with TRBJ2-3, with 8 bases identical to TRBD2. J gave up 1 base and V 5 bases, and 8 bases lay outside the gene matches. The CDR3 runs 16 residues. Per germline, CDR1 LNHDA and CDR2 SQIVND (reference sequence). CDR3 loop: CASSAQPGLGTDTQYF. DNA of the CDR3: TGTGCCAGTAGTGCCCAACCGGGACTAGGCACAGATACGCAGTATTTT.

J is TRBJ2-5 and V is TRBV11-2, with 10 bases aligning to TRBD2. The CDR3 has 14 amino acids. The junction had 2 bases not matched to a gene; V was cut back by 5 bases and J by 2 bases. Germline V gene lookup returns CDR1 SGHAT and CDR2 FQNNGV. CDR3 region: CASSRTSGQETQYF. In nucleotides, the CDR3 is TGTGCCAGCAGCCGGACTAGCGGACAAGAGACCCAGTACTTC.

The chain couples TRBV2 to TRBJ2-1, with 11 bases that match TRBD2. This CDR3 is built from 17 residues. After removal of 5 bases from V and 4 bases from J, the junction contained 10 bases not matched to a gene. Per the germline V gene, CDR1 is SNHLY and CDR2 is FYNNEI. The CDR3 coding sequence is TGTGCCAGCAGTCTTGGGACTAGCGGACTACCTTACAATGAGCAGTTCTTC. It specifies CASSLGTSGLPYNEQFF.

The rearrangement links TRBV7-8 to TRBJ1-2; a possible D gene is TRBD1 (5 bases). The V end was cut by 1 base, the J end by 4 bases, with 16 bases between. Germline V lookup: CDR1 SGHVS, CDR2 FQNEAQ. The CDR3 extends over 16 amino acids. The CDR3 sequence: CASSLVLRGGGYGYTF. The CDR3 DNA sequence: TGTGCCAGCAGCTTAGTACTTCGGGGGGGTGGCTATGGCTACACCTTC. Variable domain in full (rest from reference TRBV7-8 and TRBJ1-2): GAGVSQSPRYKVAKRGQDVALRCDPISGHVSLFWYQQALGQGPEFLTYFQNEAQLDKSGLPSDRFFAERPEGSVSTLKIQRTQQEDSAVYLCASSLVLRGGGYGYTFGSGTRLTVV.

CDR3 DNA sequence: TGTGCCAGCTCACCTAGCGGGAATGAGCAGTTCTTC. It specifies CASSPSGNEQFF. This chain connects TRBV18 to TRBJ2-1; 7 positions match TRBD2. J lost 7 bases, V lost 3 bases, and 0 bases had no gene match. The CDR3 runs 12 residues. Germline-derived CDR1 and CDR2 are KGHSH and LQKENI.

V usage is TRBV7-9 and J usage is TRBJ2-7; 8 bases agree with TRBD1. From germline, CDR1 is SEHNR and CDR2 FQNEAQ (reference sequence). After removal of 3 bases from V and 3 bases from J, the junction contained 4 bases not matched to a gene. The CDR3 has 14 residues. CDR3 loop: CASSFPDRVYEQYF. For the CDR3, the DNA is TGTGCCAGCAGCTTTCCGGACAGGGTCTACGAGCAGTACTTC.

The chain uses TRBV30 and TRBJ1-1; weak D call: TRBD1 (6 bases). Trimming cost V 4 bases and J 0 bases, with 9 bases left between them. CDR1 and CDR2 from the germline V gene are GTSNPN and SVGIG (reference sequence). The CDR3 is 13 residues long. The CDR3 DNA sequence: TGTGCCTGGAACAGGGACCTGAACACTGAAGCTTTCTTT. It encodes CAWNRDLNTEAFF.

This clone has more than one count but fewer than ten. CDR3 in DNA: TGCGCCAGCAGCTTGGAAGGGAGTGCTGAAGCTTTCTTT. This sequence encodes CASSLEGSAEAFF. The J gene is TRBJ1-1, the V gene TRBV5-1; unclear D gene. The germline gives CDR1 SGHRS, CDR2 YFSETQ. The CDR3 totals 13 residues. V lost 0 bases to trimming and J lost 6 bases, with 9 bases between them.

The rearrangement joins TRBV15 to TRBJ2-1; unclear D gene. The CDR3 is made up of 15 amino acids. CDR1 is LNHNV and CDR2 is YYDKDF in the germline V gene (reference sequence). Trimming took off 0 bases at V and 6 bases at J, with 12 bases between the two ends. CDR3 residues: CATSRDLSAGNEQFF. The CDR3, as DNA: TGTGCCACCAGCAGAGATCTCTCCGCCGGCAATGAGCAGTTCTTC.

As concerns this clone: Germline and junction disagree at one end, which may indicate a read error. This chain joins TRBV7-2 and TRBJ1-3; 9 nucleotides match TRBD1. The CDR3 runs 15 residues. The germline V gene encodes CDR1 SGHTA and CDR2 FQGNSA. The CDR3 sequence is CASSLGGTGGNTIYF. CDR3 sequence (DNA): TGTGCCAGCAGTTTAGGGGGGACAGGGGGAAACACCATATATTTT.

The chain couples TRBV30 to TRBJ1-1; D not certain. Germline lookup yields CDR1 GTSNPN and CDR2 SVGIG (reference sequence). Trimming shortened V by 2 bases and J by 1 base, and 11 bases separated the two germline ends. This CDR3 has 14 residues. CDR3 sequence: CAWSPVWANTEAFF. For the CDR3, the DNA is TGTGCCTGGAGTCCTGTTTGGGCGAACACTGAAGCTTTCTTT. The complete variable domain, with remaining parts taken from reference TRBV30 and TRBJ1-1, reads SQTIHQWPATLVQPVGSPLSLECTVEGTSNPNLYWYRQAAGRGLQLLFYSVGIGQISSEVPQNLSASRPQDRQFILSSKKLLLSDSGFYLCAWSPVWANTEAFFGQGTRLTVV.

The chain couples TRBV4-2 to TRBJ1-3, with D maybe TRBD1 (6 bases). The CDR3 has 15 amino acids. Germline values: CDR1 LGHNA, CDR2 YNFKEQ. Trimming shortened V by 1 base and J by 2 bases, and 9 bases separated the two germline ends. In DNA form, the CDR3 reads TGTGCCAGCAGCCAAGGAGGGGGGGCTGGAAACACCATATATTTT. It yields the protein CASSQGGGAGNTIYF.

The chain links TRBV10-3 to TRBJ2-1; the D gene is possibly TRBD2 (5 bases). CDR1 and CDR2 from the germline V gene are ENHRY and SYGVKD. V lost 4 bases, J lost 5 bases, and 12 bases lay in between. CDR3 length: 14 amino acids. In nucleotides, the CDR3 is TGTGCCATCAGTGGCTTTGGAGGCCACAATGAGCAGTTCTTC. This translates into CAISGFGGHNEQFF.

The table lists this clone with a few counts. The J gene is TRBJ1-5, the V gene TRBV6-5, with 9 bases identical to TRBD1. The CDR3 totals 14 residues. After removal of 6 bases from V and 5 bases from J, the junction contained 5 bases not matched to a gene. Germline V gene sequence: CDR1 MNHEY, CDR2 SVGAGI. The CDR3 DNA reads TGTGCCAGCAGCCTCAGGACAGGGGATCAGCCCCAGCATTTT. The encoded protein is CASSLRTGDQPQHF.

V usage is TRBV5-1 and J usage is TRBJ2-7; D perhaps matches TRBD1 (5 bases). Trimming took 1 base from V and 2 from J, leaving 10 bases between them. Germline loops: CDR1 SGHRS, CDR2 YFSETQ. The CDR3 contains 14 residues. CDR3 in amino acids: CASSLWQTAYEQYF. For the CDR3, the DNA is TGCGCCAGCAGCTTGTGGCAGACAGCCTACGAGCAGTACTTC.

The rearrangement joins TRBV15 to TRBJ2-7; unclear D gene. Trimming left V 0 bases short and J 0 bases short, with 18 bases between. The germline V gene encodes CDR1 LNHNV and CDR2 YYDKDF (reference sequence). CDR3 length equals 18 residues. This CDR3 is CATSRDLGYLADSYEQYF. In DNA form, the CDR3 reads TGTGCCACCAGCAGAGATTTGGGCTATCTTGCCGACTCCTACGAGCAGTACTTC.

This chain links TRBV7-2 with TRBJ2-7; the D gene is possibly TRBD2 (6 bases). This CDR3 spans 13 amino acids. Germline V CDR1 and CDR2: SGHTA, FQGNSA. V lost 5 bases and J 6 bases, leaving 14 bases between the germline ends. This CDR3 is CASSGAGEREQYF. CDR3 DNA sequence: TGTGCCAGCAGCGGAGCGGGTGAGCGCGAGCAGTACTTC.

The genes are TRBV7-3 and TRBJ2-7; 8 bases agree with TRBD2. V dropped 9 bases and J dropped 1; count of bases not matched to a gene: 14. Germline assignment: CDR1 SGHTA and CDR2 FQGTGA. The CDR3 sequence is 16 residues long. The CDR3 loop is CARYPTLASGSYEQYF. CDR3 DNA: TGTGCCAGATATCCTACCTTGGCTAGCGGGTCCTACGAGCAGTACTTC. The whole variable domain, filled in from reference TRBV7-3 and TRBJ2-7, reads GAGVSQTPSNKVTEKGKYVELRCDPISGHTALYWYRQSLGQGPEFLIYFQGTGAADDSGLPNDRFFAVRPEGSVSTLKIQRTERGDSAVYLCARYPTLASGSYEQYFGPGTRLTVT.

Written as DNA, the CDR3 is TGTGCCAGTAGTATAGATCTATGGCAGGGGGATATGAACACTGAAGCTTTCTTT. This sequence encodes CASSIDLWQGDMNTEAFF. This chain connects TRBV19 to TRBJ1-1, with 7 bases matching TRBD1. Germline V gene lookup returns CDR1 LNHDA and CDR2 SQIVND (reference sequence). The V segment lost 0 bases and the J segment 0 bases; nucleotides outside the gene matches: 10. This CDR3 has 18 amino acids.

The J gene is TRBJ2-7, the V gene TRBV19; 8 bases align to TRBD1. J was trimmed by 0 bases and V by 9 bases; bases with no gene match: 4. CDR1 is LNHDA, CDR2 SQIVND, per germline (reference sequence). The length of the CDR3 is 13 residues. The CDR3 coding sequence is TGTGCCAGCCGGGACAGGTACTCCTACGAGCAGTACTTC. Its protein product is CASRDRYSYEQYF.